This TCR beta chain was recovered during a study of blood T cell repertoires in COVID-19. The CDR3 runs 15 residues. V was clipped by 5 bases and J by 3 bases, with 14 bases between them. CDR1 MGHDK and CDR2 SYGVNS come from the germline V gene. Libraries were prepared by immunoSEQ multiplex PCR; TCRdb keeps only in-frame clonotypes and omits some of them. This table has 250,000 to 400,000 clones, 80% to 90% appearing once. This rearrangement joins TRBV25-1 to TRBJ1-3; TRBD1 might be the D (5 bases). This TCR came from a middle-aged man with active or convalescent COVID-19. The specimen was peripheral blood. CDR3 residues: CASSTTRGVGNTIYF. CDR3 sequence (DNA): TGTGCCAGCAGTACCACGCGGGGGGTTGGAAACACCATATATTTT.